The text below deals with one T cell receptor (beta chain). It may be a read error: a sequence one base away is much more abundant. Described time point: after trial treatment. Treatment: LDRT plus nivolumab, ipilimumab, low-dose cyclophosphamide and aspirin (RACIN trial). Priming of first-strand cDNA relied on TRAV- and TRBV-specific primers (covering alpha and beta chains). A roughly 22-cycle PCR with a constant-region primer and V-primer adapter amplified TCRs. mRNA, after isolation, was amplified by in vitro transcription. Each CDR3 protein gets one entry after TCRdb re-called the reads with MiXCR. The data hold around 100,000 distinct CDR3 sequences, with around 21% observed a single time. V shed 3 bases and J 8 bases; nucleotides not matched to a gene: 3. CDR3 length equals 12 residues. The germline CDR1 and CDR2 sequences are WSHSY and SAAADI. This entry comes from a study of low-dose radiotherapy and immunotherapy resistance in tumors. Study in general: A dose of 1 Gy per fraction every two weeks went to Cohort 2, totaling 13 Gy over 26 weeks.

The rearrangement uses TRBV10-2 and TRBJ2-7; 8 positions agree with TRBD2. The origin of this receptor is a male donor with prostate cancer. The sample was PBMCs, taken after low-dose radiotherapy plus immunotherapy. The CDR3 bases are TGCGCCAGCAGTGATGCGGGGGGAAAGCAGTACTTC. Translating gives CASSDAGGKQYF.